The 4 T cell receptor beta chains in this list originate from one sample, sequenced in a study of neurological immune-mediated disorders. TCRdb itself ran the 5' RACE reads through MiXCR, one entry per CDR3 protein. The sample contains roughly 89,000 distinct CDR3 sequences, around 2.6% of which appear only once. Sample: PBMCs. These receptors were obtained from a woman in her 30s with multiple sclerosis.

This clonotype showed up many times. CDR3 in DNA: TGCAGTGCTGGAGGGGTACAGGGGAATTCACCCCTCCACTTT. Its translation is CSAGGVQGNSPLHF. This chain connects TRBV20-1 to TRBJ1-6; 7 bases map to TRBD1. The CDR3 has 14 residues. Germline trimming cut 5 bases from V and 7 bases from J; bases unmatched to any gene: 8. Per germline, CDR1 DFQATT and CDR2 SNEGSKA (reference sequence).

This clonotype was seen ten or more times. The V gene is TRBV20-1, the J gene TRBJ2-7, with D maybe TRBD2 (6 bases). Trimming left V 6 bases short and J 2 bases short, with 17 bases between. CDR3 length: 14 residues. The germline V gene encodes CDR1 DFQATT and CDR2 SNEGSKA (reference sequence). For the CDR3, the DNA is TGCAGTGCCGCCCGCCTGGCGGGACCCTACGAGCAGTACTTC. Protein sequence: CSAARLAGPYEQYF.

This clonotype came up many times. The genes are TRBV20-1 and TRBJ2-7, with 7 nucleotides matching TRBD2. Germline values: CDR1 DFQATT, CDR2 SNEGSKA (reference sequence). With 5 bases clipped from V and 2 bases from J, the junction kept 12 bases outside the gene matches. This CDR3 has 15 residues. The CDR3 DNA is TGCAGTGCTCCCCGGCCCCAGGCGGGAGCCTACGAGCAGTACTTC. It is translated as CSAPRPQAGAYEQYF.

This clonotype was observed a few times. A much larger clonotype is one base distant, so this may be a read error. The chain carries TRBV20-1 and TRBJ1-5; a possible D gene is TRBD1 (5 bases). This CDR3 comprises 14 residues. Germline CDR1 is DFQATT and CDR2 is SNEGSKA (reference sequence). CDR3 sequence: CSATDRPYNQPQNF. CDR3 sequence (DNA): TGCAGTGCAACCGACAGACCTTACAATCAGCCCCAGAATTTT.